Listed below are T cell receptor beta chains from one sample, sequenced in a study of blood T cell repertoires in COVID-19. The repertoire was sequenced with immunoSEQ multiplex PCR; TCRdb's copy has only in-frame clones and lacks some. The sample lists approximately 130,000 clones, approximately 84% seen once, with roughly 13% in the top ten. What was sequenced was peripheral blood. The receptors derive from a human donor in a cohort sampled during active COVID-19. Both conserved end residues are part of each CDR3. D genes are given only for firm matches. Only part of the rows carry a size: once, few, many, or a class if the clone is expanded.

>NA|TRBV7-2|TRBJ2-7|TRBD1
CASSFTGQITYEQYF
TGTGCCAGCAGCTTCACGGGACAGATAACCTACGAGCAGTACTTC
>many|TRBV5-4|TRBJ2-1|NA
CASSARRRDHNEQFF
TGTGCCAGCTCGGCAAGGAGGAGGGACCACAATGAGCAGTTCTTC
>NA|TRBV4-2|TRBJ2-3|TRBD2
CASSQGTSGYTDTQYF
TGTGCCAGCAGCCAGGGGACTAGCGGCTACACAGATACGCAGTATTTT
>NA|TRBV10-3|TRBJ2-7|TRBD2
CAISGTTHEQYF
TGTGCCATCAGCGGGACTACCCACGAGCAGTACTTC
>NA|TRBV4-1|TRBJ2-5|NA
CASSQDLGASIGTQYF
TGCGCCAGCAGCCAAGATCTAGGGGCTTCAATCGGGACCCAGTACTTC
>NA|TRBV5-1|TRBJ2-2|NA
CASSFQGTGELFF
TGCGCCAGCAGCTTCCAGGGGACCGGGGAGCTGTTTTTT
>NA|TRBV6-5|TRBJ1-1|NA
CASSLTGNTEAFF
TGTGCCAGCAGTCTCACAGGGAACACTGAAGCTTTCTTT
>NA|TRBV6-5|TRBJ2-7|NA
CASSWGGAGSYEQYF
TGTGCCAGCAGTTGGGGCGGGGCGGGATCCTACGAGCAGTACTTC
>NA|TRBV7-9|TRBJ2-6|NA
CASSGGSGANVLTF
TGTGCCAGCAGCGGGGGGTCTGGGGCCAACGTCCTGACTTTC
>NA|TRBV20-1|TRBJ1-6|TRBD1
CSASLGQGNYNSPLHF
TGCAGTGCTAGTCTGGGACAGGGAAACTATAATTCACCCCTCCACTTT
>NA|TRBV25-1|TRBJ2-1|TRBD1
CASSDLGTGYNEQFF
TGTGCCAGCAGTGATCTGGGGACAGGGTACAATGAGCAGTTCTTC
>NA|TRBV7-8|TRBJ1-1|NA
CASLQSMNTEAFF
TGTGCCAGCTTACAGTCCATGAACACTGAAGCTTTCTTT
>NA|TRBV7-2|TRBJ2-7|TRBD2
CASSLRSGGSSYEQYF
TGTGCCAGCAGCTTAAGGAGCGGGGGGAGCTCCTACGAGCAGTACTTC
>once|TRBV5-6|TRBJ1-2|TRBD1
CASSSRTGHSNYGYTF
TGTGCCAGCAGCTCCCGGACAGGGCACTCTAACTATGGCTACACCTTC
>NA|TRBV5-6|TRBJ1-1|TRBD1
CASSRTGNTEAFF
TGTGCCAGCAGCCGGACAGGGAACACTGAAGCTTTCTTT
>NA|TRBV5-1|TRBJ2-1|TRBD1
CASSLLTDRESNEQFF
TGCGCCAGCAGCTTGCTTACGGACAGGGAGAGCAATGAGCAGTTCTTC
>NA|TRBV25-1|TRBJ1-5|NA
CASSEWTRSGPQHF
TGTGCCAGCAGTGAGTGGACAAGGTCGGGGCCCCAGCATTTT
>NA|TRBV18|TRBJ1-1|NA
CASSPIASRKDTEAFF
TGTGCCAGCTCACCAATAGCGTCTCGCAAGGACACTGAAGCTTTCTTT
>few|TRBV29-1|TRBJ2-1|NA
CSGGGTGYNEQFF
TGCAGCGGTGGGGGTACAGGGTACAATGAGCAGTTCTTC
>NA|TRBV28|TRBJ2-1|TRBD2
CASSSAGRPNEQFF
TGTGCCAGCAGTTCAGCGGGGCGCCCCAATGAGCAGTTCTTC
>NA|TRBV7-9|TRBJ2-5|TRBD1
CASSGQQGAQYF
TGTGCCAGCAGCGGACAACAGGGGGCCCAGTACTTC
>NA|TRBV30|TRBJ2-2|NA
CAWRGGANTGELFF
TGTGCCTGGAGAGGGGGAGCGAACACCGGGGAGCTGTTTTTT
>NA|TRBV3-1/TRBV3-2|TRBJ2-3|NA
CASSHRLGGGTDTQYF
TGTGCCAGCAGCCACCGACTGGGGGGTGGGACAGATACGCAGTATTTT
>NA|TRBV10-1|TRBJ1-5|NA
CASSSGLDQPQHF
TGCGCCAGCAGTTCAGGGCTGGATCAGCCCCAGCATTTT
>NA|TRBV7-3|TRBJ2-3|NA
CASSRTSTDTQYF
TGTGCCAGCAGCCGTACTAGCACAGATACGCAGTATTTT
>NA|TRBV10-2|TRBJ1-1|NA
CASSFMNTEAFF
TGCGCCAGCAGTTTTATGAACACTGAAGCTTTCTTT
>NA|TRBV18|TRBJ2-1|NA
CASSPRAQGQFF
TGTGCCAGCTCACCACGGGCTCAAGGGCAGTTCTTC
>NA|TRBV19|TRBJ1-1|NA
CASRINGGGNTEAFF
TGTGCCAGTAGGATCAATGGCGGTGGGAACACTGAAGCTTTCTTT
>NA|TRBV30|TRBJ2-5|NA
CAWSLRELLETQYF
TGTGCCTGGAGTTTGAGGGAACTATTAGAGACCCAGTACTTC
>NA|TRBV13|TRBJ2-3|TRBD2
CASSLSSAGGLTDTQYF
TGTGCCAGCAGCTTAAGTTCCGCGGGGGGGCTTACAGATACGCAGTATTTT
>NA|TRBV7-9|TRBJ2-3|TRBD2
CATGLAGTDTQYF
TGTGCCACCGGACTAGCGGGTACAGATACGCAGTATTTT
>NA|TRBV3-1/TRBV3-2|TRBJ1-2|NA
CASSQEYLRAAGYTF
TGTGCCAGCAGCCAAGAATATCTTAGAGCGGCTGGCTACACCTTC
>NA|TRBV11-2|TRBJ2-5|TRBD2
CASSSLGRGDQETQYF
TGTGCCAGCAGCAGCCTGGGGCGGGGGGACCAAGAGACCCAGTACTTC
>NA|TRBV9|TRBJ2-7|TRBD2
CASSVLPSGGALHEQYF
TGTGCCAGCAGCGTACTCCCTAGCGGGGGGGCCCTCCACGAGCAGTACTTC
>NA|TRBV12-5|TRBJ2-3|NA
CASGSVTDTQYF
TGTGCTAGTGGAAGCGTCACAGATACGCAGTATTTT
>once|TRBV7-9|TRBJ1-6|TRBD1
CASSYGTGGSPLHF
TGTGCCAGCAGCTATGGGACAGGGGGTTCACCCCTCCACTTT